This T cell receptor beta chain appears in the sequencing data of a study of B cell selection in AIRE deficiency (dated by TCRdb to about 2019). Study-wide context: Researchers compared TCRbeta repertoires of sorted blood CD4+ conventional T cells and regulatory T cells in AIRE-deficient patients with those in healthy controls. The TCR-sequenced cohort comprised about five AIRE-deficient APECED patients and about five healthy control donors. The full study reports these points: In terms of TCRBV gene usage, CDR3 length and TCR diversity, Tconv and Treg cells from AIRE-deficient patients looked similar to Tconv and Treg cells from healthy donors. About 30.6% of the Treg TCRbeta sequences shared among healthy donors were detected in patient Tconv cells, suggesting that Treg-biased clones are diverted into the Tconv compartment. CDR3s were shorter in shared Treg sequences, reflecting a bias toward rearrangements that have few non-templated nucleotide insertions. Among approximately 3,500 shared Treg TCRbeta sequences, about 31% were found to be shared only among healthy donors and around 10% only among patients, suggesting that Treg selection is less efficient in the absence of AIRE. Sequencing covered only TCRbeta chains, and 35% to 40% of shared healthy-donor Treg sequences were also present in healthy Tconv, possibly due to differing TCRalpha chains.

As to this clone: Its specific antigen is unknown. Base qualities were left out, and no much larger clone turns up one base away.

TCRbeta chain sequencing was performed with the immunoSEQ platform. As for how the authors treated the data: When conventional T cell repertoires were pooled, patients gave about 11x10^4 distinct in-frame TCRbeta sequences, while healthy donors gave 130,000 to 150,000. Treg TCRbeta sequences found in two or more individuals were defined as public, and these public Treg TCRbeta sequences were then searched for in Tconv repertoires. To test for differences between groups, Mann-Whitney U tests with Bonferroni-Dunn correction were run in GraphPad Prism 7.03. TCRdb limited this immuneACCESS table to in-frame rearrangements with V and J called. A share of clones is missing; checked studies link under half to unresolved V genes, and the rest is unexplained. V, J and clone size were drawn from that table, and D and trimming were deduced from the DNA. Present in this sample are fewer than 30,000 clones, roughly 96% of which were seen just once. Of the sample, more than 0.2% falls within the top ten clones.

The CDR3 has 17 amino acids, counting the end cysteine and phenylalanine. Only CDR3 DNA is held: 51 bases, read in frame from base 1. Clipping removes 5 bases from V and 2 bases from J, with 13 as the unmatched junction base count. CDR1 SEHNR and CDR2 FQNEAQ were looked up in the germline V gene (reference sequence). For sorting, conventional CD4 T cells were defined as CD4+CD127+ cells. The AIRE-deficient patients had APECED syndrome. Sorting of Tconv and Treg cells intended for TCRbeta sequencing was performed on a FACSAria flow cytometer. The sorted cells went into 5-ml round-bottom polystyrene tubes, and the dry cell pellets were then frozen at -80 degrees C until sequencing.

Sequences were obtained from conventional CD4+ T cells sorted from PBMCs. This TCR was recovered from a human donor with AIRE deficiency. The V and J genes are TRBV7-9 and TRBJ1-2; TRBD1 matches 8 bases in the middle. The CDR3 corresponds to CASSRNSDRGYNYGYTF. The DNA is TGTGCCAGCAGCCGAAACAGCGACAGGGGATACAACTATGGCTACACCTTC.